The 13 T cell receptor beta chains below all came from one sample that was sequenced in a study of beta chain features in type 1 diabetes. As every portion of the isolated RNA was reverse transcribed, the sequencing read expressed TCRB transcripts. Profiling relied on immunoSEQ multiplex PCR, and the TCRdb table lists in-frame clones only, not all of them. The sample includes about 210,000 clones, about a tenth of them seen just once. The sequenced sample was central memory CD4+ T cells from blood. These receptors were collected from a man between 18 and 29 years old in good health.

V and J are TRBV10-3 and TRBJ2-7; D is uncertain. Germline V lookup: CDR1 ENHRY, CDR2 SYGVKD. The CDR3 is made up of 14 amino acids. With 6 bases removed from V and 1 base from J, the gap between germline ends came to 13 bases. CDR3 in amino acids: CAISEAFLSYEQYF. The CDR3 DNA reads TGTGCCATCAGCGAAGCATTCCTTTCCTACGAGCAGTACTTC.

The rearrangement uses TRBV23-1 and TRBJ2-1; 8 positions match TRBD2. TRBV23-1 is given ORF status, its function remaining uncertain. The length of the CDR3 is 17 residues. The V segment lost 8 bases and the J segment 2 bases; nucleotides outside the gene matches: 14. In DNA form, the CDR3 reads TGCGCCAGCTATGCGCGGGTTCCGGGACTAGCCTACAATGAGCAGTTCTTC. This encodes CASYARVPGLAYNEQFF.

The chain uses TRBV6-5 and TRBJ2-4; D call uncertain. Germline CDR1 MNHEY, CDR2 SVGAGI. V was trimmed by 7 bases and J by 0 bases, leaving 7 bases between them. The CDR3 consists of 13 residues. CDR3: CASKGLAKNIQYF. DNA of the CDR3: TGTGCCAGCAAGGGCCTAGCCAAAAACATTCAGTACTTC.

This clone was detected a few times. J is TRBJ2-3 and V is TRBV7-2; D may match TRBD1 or TRBD2 (5 bases each). CDR3 length: 15 residues. V was clipped by 6 bases and J by 4 bases, with 17 bases between them. Germline CDR1 is SGHTA and CDR2 is FQGNSA. The CDR3: CASRDGTLGADTQYF. The CDR3 DNA sequence: TGTGCCAGCAGGGACGGGACGTTGGGGGCAGATACGCAGTATTTT. The entire variable domain, with the rest obtained from reference TRBV7-2 and TRBJ2-3, is as follows: GAGVSQSPSNKVTEKGKDVELRCDPISGHTALYWYRQSLGQGLEFLIYFQGNSAPDKSGLPSDRFSAERTGGSVSTLTIQRTQQEDSAVYLCASRDGTLGADTQYFGPGTRLTVL.

This chain joins TRBV29-1 and TRBJ1-1, with 8 bases that match TRBD1. Germline lookup yields CDR1 SQVTM and CDR2 ANQGSEA. The CDR3 runs 13 residues. The trim removed 6 bases at V and 4 bases at J, leaving 7 bases unmatched. The CDR3 DNA follows: TGCAGCGTAGACCTTGGACAGGGCACTGAAGCTTTCTTT. Protein sequence: CSVDLGQGTEAFF.

The V call is TRBV15, the J call TRBJ2-7; D assignment may be TRBD1 or TRBD2 (5 bases each). In germline, CDR1 is LNHNV, CDR2 YYDKDF (reference sequence). V was cut by 5 bases and J by 0 bases, with 20 bases left in between. The CDR3 spans 17 residues. For the CDR3, the DNA is TGTGCCACCAGCTCCCCCGGGCCCCAGGGAGTCTCCTACGAGCAGTACTTC. It yields the protein CATSSPGPQGVSYEQYF.

The chain recombines TRBV4-3 with TRBJ1-2; D perhaps matches TRBD1 (6 bases). Trimming cost V 0 bases and J 7 bases, with 15 bases left between them. Germline V lookup: CDR1 LGHNA, CDR2 YSLEER. The CDR3 covers 15 residues. In nucleotides, the CDR3 is TGCGCCAGCAGCCAAGAAGGACAGCTCCCCCCTGGCTACACCTTC. It yields the protein CASSQEGQLPPGYTF.

This clone was seen only a few times. This chain links TRBV15 with TRBJ2-7; D call uncertain. Trimming shortened V by 0 bases and J by 6 bases, and 9 bases separated the two germline ends. Germline V lookup: CDR1 LNHNV, CDR2 YYDKDF (reference sequence). The CDR3 runs 13 residues. The CDR3 DNA reads as TGTGCCACCAGCAGAGATGGGCCTCCCGAGCAGTACTTC. Protein product: CATSRDGPPEQYF.

There are a few counts of this clone. The rearrangement uses TRBV10-3 and TRBJ1-1; possible D gene TRBD1, 5 bases. From germline, CDR1 is ENHRY and CDR2 SYGVKD. The CDR3 runs to 12 residues. Deletions cut 6 bases from V and 5 bases from J, with 10 bases between. For the CDR3, the DNA is TGTGCCATCAGCAGAACAGGTACTGAAGCTTTCTTT. Protein product: CAISRTGTEAFF.

The gene calls are TRBV29-1 and TRBJ2-1, with 7 bases that match TRBD2. From germline, CDR1 is SQVTM and CDR2 ANQGSEA. V lost 0 bases and J lost 3; bases outside the gene matches: 8. The CDR3 has 16 residues. CDR3 loop: CSVEDQRAGLYNEQFF. Here the CDR3 DNA reads TGCAGCGTTGAAGATCAAAGAGCGGGACTCTACAATGAGCAGTTCTTC.

The genes are TRBV29-1 and TRBJ2-3; 10 bases match TRBD2. In germline, CDR1 is SQVTM, CDR2 ANQGSEA. Trimming cost V 1 base and J 3 bases; bases outside gene matches: 13. CDR3 length: 18 amino acids. CDR3 sequence (DNA): TGCAGCGTTGAAGTCCGAGCGGGAGGGTTCAGTTCTACAGATACGCAGTATTTT. Translation: CSVEVRAGGFSSTDTQYF.

CDR3 residues: CASSPSSNSYNEQFF. CDR3 in DNA: TGTGCCAGCAGCCCCAGCTCTAACTCCTACAATGAGCAGTTCTTC. The chain employs TRBV7-2 and TRBJ2-1; no firm D call. The CDR3 contains 15 residues. The V end lost 5 bases, the J end lost 0 bases, and 11 bases lay between the germline ends. Germline V gene lookup returns CDR1 SGHTA and CDR2 FQGNSA. Full variable domain (outside the CDR3, taken from reference TRBV7-2 and TRBJ2-1): GAGVSQSPSNKVTEKGKDVELRCDPISGHTALYWYRQSLGQGLEFLIYFQGNSAPDKSGLPSDRFSAERTGGSVSTLTIQRTQQEDSAVYLCASSPSSNSYNEQFFGPGTRLTVL.

This clone was recorded a few times. The J gene is TRBJ2-7, the V gene TRBV18; D is tentatively TRBD1 or TRBD2 (5 bases each). This CDR3 comprises 13 residues. V lost 1 base, J lost 7 bases, and 11 bases lay in between. Germline CDR1 and CDR2: KGHSH and LQKENI. The CDR3 coding sequence is TGTGCCAGCTCACCACGGGACCGGTCGGAGCAGTACTTC. It translates to CASSPRDRSEQYF.